This T cell receptor beta chain came from a study of blood T cell repertoires in COVID-19. At the level of the study: Sites in the United States, Italy and Spain provided acute and convalescent COVID-19 samples. The cDNA or gDNA used as material had been derived from T cells, B-cell-depleted T cells, or PBMCs.

In the original processing: Quantification of nucleated cells was approximated via reference gene primer amplification. The method was immunoSEQ multiplex PCR; TCRdb's version includes in-frame clones alone and lacks a portion of them. V and J calls and clone size are given by that table; D and trimming were obtained from the DNA. This table holds tens of thousands of clones, about 80% found once. Sequenced: peripheral blood. This clonotype was sampled from a man in his 70s with active or convalescent COVID-19.

The CDR3 spells CASSLGPVASTGELFF. The CDR3 coding sequence is TGCGCCAGCAGCTTGGGCCCGGTTGCTAGCACCGGGGAGCTGTTTTTT. The chain uses TRBV5-1 and TRBJ2-2; D is unclear. This CDR3 spans 16 amino acids. Germline assignment: CDR1 SGHRS and CDR2 YFSETQ. V lost 0 bases and J lost 4, with 13 bases in between.